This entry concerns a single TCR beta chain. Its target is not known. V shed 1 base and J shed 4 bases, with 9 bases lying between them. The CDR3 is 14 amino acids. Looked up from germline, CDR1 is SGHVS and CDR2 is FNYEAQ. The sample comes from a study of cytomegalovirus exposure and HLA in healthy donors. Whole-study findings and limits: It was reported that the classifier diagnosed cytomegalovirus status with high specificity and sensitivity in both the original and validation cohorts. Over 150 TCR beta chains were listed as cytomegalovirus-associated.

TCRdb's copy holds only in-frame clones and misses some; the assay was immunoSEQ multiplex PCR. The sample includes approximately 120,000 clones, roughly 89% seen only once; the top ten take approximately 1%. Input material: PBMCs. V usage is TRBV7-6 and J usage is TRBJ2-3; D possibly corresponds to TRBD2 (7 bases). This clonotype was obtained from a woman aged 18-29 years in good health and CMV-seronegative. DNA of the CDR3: TGTGCCAGCAGCTTAGGCGGGGGCGCAGATACGCAGTATTTT. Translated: CASSLGGGADTQYF. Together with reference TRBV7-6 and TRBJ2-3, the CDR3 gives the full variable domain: GAGVSQSPRYKVTKRGQDVALRCDPISGHVSLYWYRQALGQGPEFLTYFNYEAQQDKSGLPNDRFSAERPEGSISTLTIQRTEQRDSAMYRCASSLGGGADTQYFGPGTRLTVL.